This TCR beta chain appears in the sequencing data of a study of T cell responses to AZD1222 COVID-19 vaccine. General observations from the study: It should be noted that donors were predominantly white British and more often female, and clonal diversity was possibly underestimated.

The assay was immunoSEQ multiplex PCR, and TCRdb's table has in-frame clones only and misses some. The sample consists of about 100,000 clones, nearly 95% of them appearing once. Turning to this clone: Its cognate antigen is unknown.

V lost 6 bases and J 9 bases, leaving 12 bases between the germline ends. CDR3 length: 12 residues. Germline V gives CDR1 SGHAT, CDR2 FQNNGV. The sample here was peripheral blood, taken on day 0 of AZD1222 vaccination. The chain links TRBV11-2 to TRBJ2-1; the D is unclear. This receptor was identified in an adult in good health. CDR3: CASSRYSVEQFF. CDR3 sequence (DNA): TGTGCCAGCAGTCGTTATAGTGTTGAGCAGTTCTTC.